These T cell receptor beta chains were read from a single sample in a study of blood T cell repertoires in COVID-19. Profiling relied on immunoSEQ multiplex PCR, and the TCRdb table lists in-frame clones only, not all of them. The sample has approximately 160,000 clones, about four fifths seen once. Sequencing was done on a sample of peripheral blood. The receptors shown here come from a man aged 65 to 85 who had recovered from COVID-19. The CDR3 runs from the conserved cysteine through the conserved F or W. D genes are given only for firm matches. Part of the rows lack a size; the others show once, few, many or a class for expanded clones.

TRBV3-1/TRBV3-2	18	TRBJ2-1	.	TRBD2	TGTGCCAGCAGCCATTCCCCCCGGGACTACAGGTCCTACAATGAGCAGTTCTTC	CASSHSPRDYRSYNEQFF
TRBV9	16	TRBJ2-3	.	.	TGTGCCAGCAGCTTTCTTCCTAGCCAGCCCCGGGATACGCAGTATTTT	CASSFLPSQPRDTQYF
TRBV29-1	12	TRBJ1-1	.	.	TGCAGCGCCGACAGTCTGAACACTGAAGCTTTCTTT	CSADSLNTEAFF
TRBV6-5	13	TRBJ1-1	.	.	TGTGCCAGCAGTTCCCATGGACAGTTTGAAGCTTTCTTT	CASSSHGQFEAFF
TRBV30	12	TRBJ1-5	.	TRBD1	TGTGCCTGGGGACAGGGGGGCCAGCCCCAGCATTTT	CAWGQGGQPQHF
TRBV7-6	17	TRBJ2-2	.	.	TGTGCCAGCAGCTTAGGAGTTGCTAGCCCGAACACCGGGGAGCTGTTTTTT	CASSLGVASPNTGELFF
TRBV5-5	15	TRBJ2-3	.	TRBD2	TGTGCCAGCAGCTTAGGTGCGGGAGGGGCAGATACGCAGTATTTT	CASSLGAGGADTQYF
TRBV5-1	15	TRBJ1-2	.	TRBD1	TGCGCCAGCAGCTTGGGAGGGGGCGTCCTCTATGGCTACACCTTC	CASSLGGGVLYGYTF
TRBV14	16	TRBJ2-1	.	TRBD2	TGTGCCAGCAGCCAAGGGGGACTAGCGGGGTACAATGAGCAGTTCTTC	CASSQGGLAGYNEQFF
TRBV11-3	14	TRBJ1-1	.	.	TGTGCCAGCAGCTTAAACAGGATGAACACTGAAGCTTTCTTT	CASSLNRMNTEAFF
TRBV3-1/TRBV3-2	14	TRBJ1-1	.	.	TGTGCCAGCAGCCTCGGACTCCGGAACACTGAAGCTTTCTTT	CASSLGLRNTEAFF
TRBV15	14	TRBJ1-1	once	TRBD1	TGTGCCACCAGCAAAAGACAGGGACCCACTGAAGCTTTCTTT	CATSKRQGPTEAFF
TRBV7-8	14	TRBJ2-7	.	TRBD2	TGTGCCAGCAGCTTAGCGAGTAGCGGGAGAGGGCAGTACTTC	CASSLASSGRGQYF
TRBV19	14	TRBJ1-1	once	TRBD1	TGTGCCAGTAGTAAGAGACAGGGGTTACATGAAGCTTTCTTT	CASSKRQGLHEAFF
TRBV5-5	15	TRBJ2-4	.	TRBD1	TGTGCCAGCAGCGCGACAGGGGGCGCCCTGAACATTCAGTACTTC	CASSATGGALNIQYF
TRBV7-9	15	TRBJ1-4	.	TRBD1	TGTGCCAGCAGCCTCGATGGGACAGGGATTGAAAAACTGTTTTTT	CASSLDGTGIEKLFF
TRBV2	14	TRBJ2-2	.	.	TGTGCCAGCAATGGCGGGCGCAACACCGGGGAGCTGTTTTTT	CASNGGRNTGELFF
TRBV2	16	TRBJ1-5	.	.	TGTGCCAGCAGTGAATTCGGAGGACAGAGCAATCAGCCCCAGCATTTT	CASSEFGGQSNQPQHF
TRBV6-5	14	TRBJ2-2	.	.	TGTGCCAGCGGGAGGGGGACGAACACCGGGGAGCTGTTTTTT	CASGRGTNTGELFF
TRBV15	16	TRBJ2-7	.	TRBD2	TGTGCCACCAGCAGAGATAAGGTAGCGGGGTCCTACGAGCAGTACTTC	CATSRDKVAGSYEQYF
TRBV19	17	TRBJ2-7	.	TRBD2	TGTGCCAGTAGGGCAAGGACTAGCGGGAGTGGCGCCTACGAGCAGTACTTC	CASRARTSGSGAYEQYF
TRBV6-5	14	TRBJ2-7	.	TRBD2	TGTGCCAGCAACAGACTAGCGGGTAGTTACGAGCAGTACTTC	CASNRLAGSYEQYF